The sample holds many counts of the clone carrying this T cell receptor beta chain. The V gene's germline CDR1 is DFQATT and CDR2 SNEGSKA (reference sequence). J lost 8 bases, V lost 0 bases, and 6 bases had no gene match. The CDR3 totals 15 residues. TCRdb recomputed calls from the 5' RACE reads with MiXCR, one row per CDR3 protein. The sample comprises more than 50,000 distinct CDR3 sequences, roughly 10% of which are singletons, and 1.5% to 2% rests with the top ten. This entry belongs to a study of neurological immune-mediated disorders. The V and J genes are TRBV20-1 and TRBJ1-4; 10 bases align to TRBD1. Sequencing was carried out using PBMCs. The sequence came from a man aged 55 to 70 in good health. The CDR3 DNA reads TGCAGTGCTAGAGATGACAGGGGGCTTGGGGAAAAACTGTTTTTT. Protein product: CSARDDRGLGEKLFF.